The clone carrying this T cell receptor beta chain has at least ten counts. Its antigen remains unidentified. In germline, CDR1 is KGHSH, CDR2 LQKENI. V lost 4 bases and J lost 3; bases outside the gene matches: 4. The CDR3 contains 14 residues. Original data processing: Variation in CDR3 across clinicopathological groups served as the basis for constructing a distant-metastasis classifier in papillary thyroid cancer. TCRdb ran MiXCR on the PCR reads. V and J calls and clone size were set by TCRdb, not the authors. The sample yields more than 30,000 clones, approximately 20% seen once. The sample comes from a study of metastatic and nonmetastatic thyroid tumors. Study context: It was across blood and tumor or nodule tissue from malignant and benign thyroid patients that repertoires were compared. Study-wide findings and caveats: Reported TCR beta diversity, measured in blood and tumor, was significantly higher for malignant thyroid tumors than for benign nodules.

Until they underwent thyroid surgery, no patient had received any treatment. The V gene is TRBV18, the J gene TRBJ2-7; 9 bases match TRBD2. Sequenced sample: blood. The source of this sequence is a female donor with papillary thyroid cancer or a benign thyroid nodule (not recorded which). Some clones in this sample may be carry-over from other donors' samples. CDR3 bases: TGTGCCAGCTCACGTAGCGGGGGATTCTACGAGCAGTACTTC. This translates into CASSRSGGFYEQYF. Complete variable domain (other parts from reference TRBV18 and TRBJ2-7): NAGVMQNPRHLVRRRGQEARLRCSPMKGHSHVYWYRQLPEEGLKFMVYLQKENIIDESGMPKERFSAEFPKEGPSILRIQQVVRGDSAAYFCASSRSGGFYEQYFGPGTRLTVT.